This TCR beta chain was sequenced during a study of tumor and adjacent non-tumor tissue in lung cancer. A modified ARM-PCR protocol with three rounds of nested PCR amplified TCRbeta. TCRdb called the multiplex PCR reads again in MiXCR, with one record for every CDR3 protein. This table has tens of thousands of distinct CDR3 sequences, around 60% appearing once. RNA was extracted from bulk tissue without any cell sorting. General observations from the study: TCR diversity was significantly greater in tumor than normal lung tissue.

Comment on this clonotype: Antigen specificity is unknown.

The V gene's germline CDR1 is DFQATT and CDR2 SNEGSKA (reference sequence). This CDR3 is built from 13 residues. V lost 3 bases, J lost 7 bases, and 15 bases lay in between. This rearrangement joins TRBV20-1 to TRBJ2-5; D call uncertain. The sequenced sample was lung tumor tissue. This TCR derives from a man in his fifties or sixties with non-small cell lung cancer. This CDR3 is CSASIGPSGTQYF. In DNA form, the CDR3 reads TGCAGTGCTAGCATAGGTCCCTCGGGGACCCAGTACTTC.